Sequencing of this TCR beta chain was carried out in a study of identical twins. TCRdb passed the 5' RACE reads through MiXCR, listing each CDR3 protein once. Counted here are about 690,000 distinct CDR3 sequences, around 6.1% occurring once; the ten biggest clones make up roughly 2%. As for this clonotype: Its antigen is undetermined.

The V and J ends lost 5 bases and 4 bases respectively, with 17 bases between them. CDR1 SGHVS and CDR2 FQNEAQ come from the germline V gene. The CDR3 has 15 amino acids. Whole-study findings and limits: Insertion counts were lower in abundant cord blood beta clonotypes, a trend that memory repertoires did not show.

The gene calls are TRBV7-8 and TRBJ1-2; no reliable D call. This sequence was found in a man aged 18-30 years in good health. Sequences were obtained from naive T cells sorted from blood. The CDR3 sequence: CASSNPDLNIYGYTF. The CDR3 nucleotides are TGTGCCAGCAGCAACCCGGACCTTAATATCTATGGCTACACCTTC.